Presented here are 26 T cell receptor beta chains from one specimen sequenced in a study of blood T cell repertoires in COVID-19. Measured with immunoSEQ multiplex PCR; TCRdb has only the in-frame clones, and not every one. This sample has 160,000 or so clones, with 65% to 90% found just once. Input material: peripheral blood. The receptors stem from a human donor in a cohort sampled during active COVID-19.

This chain joins TRBV9 and TRBJ1-3, with D unclear. Deletions cut 0 bases from V and 6 bases from J, with 13 bases between. CDR1 and CDR2 from the germline V gene are SGDLS and YYNGEE. The CDR3 consists of 15 residues. The CDR3 bases are TGTGCCAGCAGCGTAGAGGCAGAGGAACCAAACACCATATATTTT. It encodes CASSVEAEEPNTIYF.

The gene calls are TRBV7-9 and TRBJ2-7; a weak D match, TRBD1 (5 bases). Germline CDR1 SEHNR, CDR2 FQNEAQ (reference sequence). Deletions cut 5 bases from V and 0 bases from J, with 14 bases between. This CDR3 is 15 amino acids long. CDR3 residues: CASSQGSSSSYEQYF. CDR3 nucleotides: TGTGCCAGCAGCCAGGGCAGCTCTTCCTCCTACGAGCAGTACTTC.

The chain uses TRBV19 and TRBJ2-2, with TRBD1 matching over 10 bases. This CDR3 contains 15 residues. Germline values: CDR1 LNHDA, CDR2 SQIVND (reference sequence). Trimming took 2 bases from V and 10 from J; bases not matched to a gene: 7. CDR3 residues: CASSIPGTGVEELFF. The CDR3 DNA reads TGTGCCAGTAGTATACCCGGGACAGGGGTCGAGGAGCTGTTTTTT.

The chain has TRBV27 and TRBJ1-1; D possibly corresponds to TRBD1 (6 bases). Germline CDR1 and CDR2: MNHEY and SMNVEV (reference sequence). The CDR3 is 14 residues long. V was clipped by 8 bases and J by 5 bases, with 18 bases between them. CDR3 bases: TGTGCCAGCCGACCCTCAGGGGCGAGGACTGAAGCTTTCTTT. It yields the protein CASRPSGARTEAFF.

The V gene is TRBV28, the J gene TRBJ2-7, with D possibly being TRBD1 (7 bases). Germline values: CDR1 MDHEN, CDR2 SYDVKM. With 3 bases removed from V and 4 bases from J, the gap between germline ends came to 13 bases. The length of the CDR3 is 14 residues. The CDR3 DNA is TGTGCCAGCAGTTTTCCAGGGGGGAGATACGAGCAGTACTTC. It translates to CASSFPGGRYEQYF.

In its sample, this clone was seen a few times. This chain connects TRBV10-2 to TRBJ2-2, with D perhaps TRBD2 (6 bases). CDR1 WSHSY and CDR2 SAAADI come from the germline V gene. Trimming shortened V by 3 bases and J by 1 base, and 9 bases separated the two germline ends. The CDR3 spans 15 residues. The CDR3 DNA reads TGCGCCAGCAGTGAATCGCGGGAGAACACCGGGGAGCTGTTTTTT. This translates into CASSESRENTGELFF.

The V and J genes are TRBV7-2 and TRBJ1-5; TRBD1 matches at 8 bases. The germline CDR1 and CDR2 sequences are SGHTA and FQGNSA. Trimming cost V 5 bases and J 3 bases; bases outside gene matches: 6. The CDR3 covers 15 residues. The chain's CDR3 is CASSTTGAPNQPQHF. As DNA, the CDR3 is TGTGCCAGCAGCACGACAGGGGCTCCCAATCAGCCCCAGCATTTT.

Written as DNA, the CDR3 is TGTGCCAGCAGCGTAGCTTCCCCTCCGGGGGAAGCTTTCTTT. Encoded protein: CASSVASPPGEAFF. The rearrangement links TRBV9 to TRBJ1-1; D gene unclear. V dropped 0 bases and J dropped 8 bases, with 14 bases sitting between them. From germline, CDR1 is SGDLS and CDR2 YYNGEE. The CDR3 length is 14 residues.

This rearrangement joins TRBV5-6 to TRBJ2-3; a weak D match, TRBD2 (6 bases). The CDR3 length is 14 residues. Germline loops: CDR1 SGHDT, CDR2 YYEEEE. V dropped 4 bases and J dropped 7 bases, with 16 bases sitting between them. The CDR3 here is CASSPPAGRHTQYF. DNA for the CDR3: TGTGCCAGCAGCCCGCCCGCGGGGCGACATACGCAGTATTTT.

This chain uses TRBV27 with TRBJ2-7, with 7 bases fitting TRBD1. The CDR3 totals 15 residues. V lost 5 bases, J lost 0 bases, and 7 bases stayed unmatched. Germline-derived CDR1 and CDR2 are MNHEY and SMNVEV (reference sequence). In DNA form, the CDR3 reads TGTGCCAGCAGTATACAAACAGGGGCCTCCTACGAGCAGTACTTC. Its translation: CASSIQTGASYEQYF.

The chain links TRBV4-2 to TRBJ2-1, with D possibly matching TRBD1 (7 bases). Trimming pared 0 bases from V and 4 bases from J, leaving 16 bases between. Germline lookup yields CDR1 LGHNA and CDR2 YNFKEQ. The CDR3 is 17 amino acids. CDR3 bases: TGTGCCAGCAGCCAAGATGTAGGAGGGGGCCAGTACAATGAGCAGTTCTTC. Translated, it gives CASSQDVGGGQYNEQFF.

The V call is TRBV4-3, the J call TRBJ1-6; 7 bases agree with TRBD1. V shed 0 bases and J 11 bases; nucleotides not matched to a gene: 16. This CDR3 is 18 amino acids long. Germline CDR1 is LGHNA and CDR2 is YSLEER. In DNA form, the CDR3 reads TGCGCCAGCAGCCAAGATAGGAGGGACAGCTTCGTATTCCCACCCCTCCACTTT. Residues: CASSQDRRDSFVFPPLHF.

The CDR3 nucleotides are TGTGCCAGCAGCCAGGGACTAGCGGCGAGCTCCTACGAGCAGTACTTC. This codes for CASSQGLAASSYEQYF. This chain joins TRBV6-6 and TRBJ2-7; TRBD2 aligns across 11 bases. This CDR3 has 16 amino acids. Germline assignment: CDR1 MNHNY and CDR2 SVGAGI (reference sequence). The J segment lost 0 bases and the V segment lost 6 bases, leaving 7 bases of the junction unmatched.

This sequence joins TRBV7-2 and TRBJ2-7, with 7 positions matching TRBD1. This CDR3 is 13 amino acids long. Germline values: CDR1 SGHTA, CDR2 FQGNSA. V shed 3 bases, J shed 5 bases, and the junction held 4 bases outside the gene matches. The CDR3 DNA reads as TGTGCCAGCAGCTTGGGGACAGCGAACGAGCAGTACTTC. Translating it yields CASSLGTANEQYF.

This sequence joins TRBV18 and TRBJ2-7, with a weak D call TRBD1 (5 bases). Per germline, CDR1 KGHSH and CDR2 LQKENI. With 3 bases removed from V and 0 bases from J, the gap between germline ends came to 12 bases. CDR3 length: 15 residues. CDR3 amino acids: CASSPDYRNSYEQYF. The CDR3 DNA reads TGTGCCAGCTCACCGGATTACAGGAACTCCTACGAGCAGTACTTC.

CDR3 loop: CASSRSGGTNQPQHF. Here the CDR3 DNA reads TGTGCCAGCAGCCGCAGCGGGGGGACCAATCAGCCCCAGCATTTT. The chain is built from TRBV6-5 and TRBJ1-5, with D possibly being TRBD1 (5 bases). Germline-derived CDR1 and CDR2 are MNHEY and SVGAGI. The CDR3 sequence is 15 residues long. V lost 6 bases to trimming and J lost 3 bases, with 15 bases between them.

J is TRBJ2-1 and V is TRBV15; 15 bases line up with TRBD2. The V and J ends lost 0 bases and 4 bases, in that order; junction bases with no gene match: 7. Germline V gene sequence: CDR1 LNHNV, CDR2 YYDKDF (reference sequence). The CDR3 is 19 residues long. CDR3 coding DNA: TGTGCCACCAGCAGAGATCGGACTAGCGGGGGGGCCAGGTACAATGAGCAGTTCTTC. This translates into CATSRDRTSGGARYNEQFF.

This chain uses TRBV19 with TRBJ1-2; D gene uncertain. Germline V lookup: CDR1 LNHDA, CDR2 SQIVND (reference sequence). Trimming cost V 5 bases and J 4 bases, with 8 bases left between them. This CDR3 has 12 residues. For the CDR3, the DNA is TGTGCCAGTAGTTCGCAGTCCTATGGCTACACCTTC. It yields the protein CASSSQSYGYTF.

The chain employs TRBV6-6 and TRBJ1-2; D not certain. The CDR3 is 11 residues long. V was pared by 7 bases and J by 10 bases, with 13 bases between. Germline CDR1 reads MNHNY; CDR2 reads SVGAGI (reference sequence). This chain's CDR3 is CASIRGLAYTF. Here the CDR3 DNA reads TGTGCCAGCATCCGGGGTTTGGCCTACACCTTC.

This chain links TRBV5-4 with TRBJ2-7; the D gene is possibly TRBD1 (6 bases). CDR3 length: 13 amino acids. V was cut by 4 bases and J by 7 bases, with 15 bases left in between. Germline V lookup: CDR1 SGHNT, CDR2 YYREEE (reference sequence). CDR3 amino acids: CASSQGHGVEQYF. The CDR3 bases are TGTGCCAGCAGCCAGGGACACGGTGTTGAGCAGTACTTC.

This clone was found a few times. The chain recombines TRBV20-1 with TRBJ1-1; no firm D call. Trimming removed 6 bases from V and 7 bases from J, with 12 bases in between. CDR1 is DFQATT and CDR2 is SNEGSKA in the germline V gene (reference sequence). The CDR3 sequence is 11 residues long. The CDR3 is CSAAPEYEAFF. CDR3 DNA sequence: TGCAGTGCGGCTCCGGAGTATGAAGCTTTCTTT.

This clone showed up just a few times. The chain couples TRBV28 to TRBJ1-2; D possibly corresponds to TRBD1 (6 bases). V shed 5 bases and J shed 0 bases, with 13 bases lying between them. CDR3 size: 15 residues. Germline CDR1 is MDHEN and CDR2 is SYDVKM. The CDR3: CASSITGNSNYGYTF. The CDR3 nucleotides are TGTGCCAGCAGTATTACAGGGAACTCTAACTATGGCTACACCTTC.

The gene calls are TRBV3-1 (or the pseudogene TRBV3-2) and TRBJ1-1; TRBD1 might be the D (5 bases). The V and J ends lost 0 bases and 4 bases respectively, with 12 bases between them. The CDR3 length is 15 residues. Germline V gives CDR1 LGHDT, CDR2 YNNKEL (reference sequence). CDR3 DNA: TGTGCCAGCAGCCAAGAACACAGGTTGGGCACTGAAGCTTTCTTT. This codes for CASSQEHRLGTEAFF.

This chain joins TRBV5-6 and TRBJ1-5; TRBD1 matches at 8 bases. V trimming: 2 bases; J trimming: 1 base; junction bases outside the gene matches: 2. Germline V gene lookup returns CDR1 SGHDT and CDR2 YYEEEE. This CDR3 has 15 residues. The CDR3 loop is CASSFHRGSNQPQHF. CDR3 DNA sequence: TGTGCCAGCAGCTTTCACAGGGGGAGCAATCAGCCCCAGCATTTT.

This clone was seen a few times. The gene calls are TRBV4-3 and TRBJ2-5; the match to TRBD2 covers 7 bases. This CDR3 comprises 15 residues. V gave up 4 bases and J gave up 4 bases; unmatched junction bases: 9. Germline V gives CDR1 LGHNA, CDR2 YSLEER. The CDR3 protein is CASSPRGEGRETQYF. The CDR3 DNA reads TGCGCCAGCAGCCCTCGGGGGGAGGGCCGAGAGACCCAGTACTTC.

This chain uses TRBV7-9 with TRBJ1-6; TRBD1 matches 9 bases. Unmatched junction bases numbered 12, after V lost 5 bases and J lost 13 bases. CDR3 length: 15 residues. CDR1 SEHNR and CDR2 FQNEAQ come from the germline V gene (reference sequence). This CDR3 reads CASSASGTGLVPLHF. CDR3 nucleotides: TGTGCCAGCAGCGCCTCCGGGACAGGGCTTGTCCCCCTCCACTTT.